What follows is one T cell receptor beta chain and its context. The antigen remains unidentified. For TCRbeta, the library was prepared with unique molecular identifiers. Each CDR3 protein gets one entry after TCRdb re-called the PCR reads with MiXCR. The data show around 960,000 distinct CDR3 sequences, roughly 29% seen once. Trimming left V 7 bases short and J 7 bases short, with 17 bases between. This CDR3 is 14 amino acids long. This entry is derived from a study of T-cell reconstitution after alpha-beta-depleted transplantation in children. Notes on the study in general: A year had passed since transplant, and T-cell counts and diversity by then came mostly from newly produced T cells. Reports say that about two months after transplant, the alpha-beta T cells came out of several hundred graft clones that had expanded.

The chain couples TRBV12-3 or TRBV12-4 to TRBJ2-1, with a tentative D call TRBD1 (6 bases). This receptor was identified in a boy younger than two who had a stem cell transplant for SCID, so the T cells may come from the graft donor. The specimen comprised PBMCs, mostly from graft donor cells, sampled 360 days after TCRalphabeta/CD19-depleted stem cell transplant. The CDR3 sequence is CASNFLGARNEQFF. The CDR3 DNA follows: TGTGCCAGCAACTTCCTGGGGGCAAGGAATGAGCAGTTCTTC.